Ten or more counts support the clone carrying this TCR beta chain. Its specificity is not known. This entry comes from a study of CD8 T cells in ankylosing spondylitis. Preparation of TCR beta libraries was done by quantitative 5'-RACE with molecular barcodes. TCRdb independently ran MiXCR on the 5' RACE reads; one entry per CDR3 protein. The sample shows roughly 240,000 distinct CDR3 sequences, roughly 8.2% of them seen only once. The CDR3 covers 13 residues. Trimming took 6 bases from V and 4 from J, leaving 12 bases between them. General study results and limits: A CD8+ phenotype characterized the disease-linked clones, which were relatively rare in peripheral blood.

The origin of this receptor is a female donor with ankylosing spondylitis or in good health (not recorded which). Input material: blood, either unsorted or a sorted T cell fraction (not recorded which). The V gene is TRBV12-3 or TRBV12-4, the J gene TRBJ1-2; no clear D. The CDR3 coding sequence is TGTGCCAGCAGCCCACAGAGCATCTATGGCTACACCTTC. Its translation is CASSPQSIYGYTF.